What follows are 26 T cell receptor beta chains derived from one specimen sequenced in a study of blood T cell repertoires in COVID-19. Using immunoSEQ multiplex PCR, the repertoire was profiled, and TCRdb retains in-frame clones only, with some absent. The sample has approximately 210,000 clones; approximately 78% are singletons. Input material: peripheral blood. The receptors here all came from a woman in her thirties or forties with acute or convalescent COVID-19.

The chain has TRBV18 and TRBJ2-2, with D uncertain. Germline CDR1 reads KGHSH; CDR2 reads LQKENI. V lost 4 bases and J lost 3, with 3 bases in between. This CDR3 comprises 12 residues. CDR3 sequence (DNA): TGTGCCAGCTCACTCGACACCGGGGAGCTGTTTTTT. It yields the protein CASSLDTGELFF.

The rearrangement links TRBV5-6 to TRBJ2-1; no reliable D call. The length of the CDR3 is 11 residues. The germline gives CDR1 SGHDT, CDR2 YYEEEE. V lost 2 bases, J lost 10 bases, and 7 bases lay in between. CDR3 residues: CASSFEWEQFF. CDR3 bases: TGTGCCAGCAGCTTCGAGTGGGAGCAGTTCTTC.

This clone is a singleton in its sample. In DNA, the CDR3 is TGTGCCAGTAGTATAGACGGACTAGCTGGACGGGTTTCCAATGAGCAGTTCTTC. This codes for CASSIDGLAGRVSNEQFF. The gene calls are TRBV19 and TRBJ2-1, with 8 bases aligning to TRBD2. This CDR3 is built from 18 residues. Germline V lookup: CDR1 LNHDA, CDR2 SQIVND (reference sequence). Trimming took 0 bases from V and 6 from J; bases not matched to a gene: 13.

V and J are TRBV18 and TRBJ1-1, with a tentative D call TRBD1 (6 bases). The length of the CDR3 is 13 residues. CDR1 is KGHSH, CDR2 LQKENI, per germline. The germline V and J ends were trimmed by 5 bases and 11 bases, with 18 bases remaining between them. The CDR3 reads CASSDNRDAWAFF. CDR3 DNA: TGTGCCAGCTCAGATAACAGGGACGCATGGGCTTTCTTT.

The V and J genes are TRBV5-6 and TRBJ2-5, with 7 bases aligning to TRBD2. Germline V lookup: CDR1 SGHDT, CDR2 YYEEEE. V lost 3 bases and J lost 5; bases outside the gene matches: 22. This CDR3 is 19 amino acids long. CDR3 nucleotides: TGTGCCAGCAGCTCAAAGATCTCAGGGCAAGCGGGACTTTTGGAGACCCAGTACTTC. This gives the protein CASSSKISGQAGLLETQYF.

V gene TRBV5-6 combines with J gene TRBJ2-7, with 9 bases aligning to TRBD1. J lost 3 bases, V lost 1 base, and 2 bases had no gene match. Germline V CDR1 and CDR2: SGHDT, YYEEEE. This CDR3 comprises 14 residues. The CDR3 spells CASSLTGGVYEQYF. The CDR3 DNA reads as TGTGCCAGCAGCTTGACAGGGGGCGTCTACGAGCAGTACTTC.

The V call is TRBV3-1 (or the pseudogene TRBV3-2), the J call TRBJ1-1; no reliable D call. CDR3 length equals 14 residues. V dropped 3 bases and J dropped 1 base, with 9 bases sitting between them. In germline, CDR1 is LGHDT, CDR2 YNNKEL (reference sequence). The DNA of the CDR3 is TGTGCCAGCAGCCACCGGGTGGGGAACACTGAAGCTTTCTTT. Its translation is CASSHRVGNTEAFF.

V is TRBV2 and J is TRBJ2-1; 9 bases fit TRBD2. V was clipped by 7 bases and J by 2 bases; unmatched bases: 6. This CDR3 contains 15 residues. From germline, CDR1 is SNHLY and CDR2 FYNNEI. The CDR3 DNA reads as TGTGCCAGCAACAAAGCGGGAGGAACCTACAATGAGCAGTTCTTC. Amino acids: CASNKAGGTYNEQFF.

The chain recombines TRBV25-1 with TRBJ1-2, with 7 bases aligning to TRBD1. Germline CDR1 and CDR2: MGHDK and SYGVNS. The CDR3 is made up of 14 amino acids. J gave up 2 bases and V 4 bases, and 4 bases lay outside the gene matches. The CDR3: CASSGTGGNYGYTF. The CDR3 DNA reads as TGTGCCAGCAGTGGGACAGGAGGGAACTATGGCTACACCTTC.

This clone was counted a few times. V and J are TRBV6-2 or TRBV6-3 and TRBJ1-5; D unresolved. This CDR3 has 13 amino acids. V was clipped by 2 bases and J by 7 bases, with 9 bases between them. Germline-derived CDR1 and CDR2 are MNHEY and SVGEGT. The DNA for the CDR3 is TGTGCCAGCAGTTACCCAGGTGAACAGCCCCAGCATTTT. It encodes CASSYPGEQPQHF.

The chain couples TRBV5-1 to TRBJ2-7, with D possibly being TRBD1 (7 bases). In germline, CDR1 is SGHRS, CDR2 YFSETQ. The CDR3 spans 14 residues. The V end was cut by 4 bases, the J end by 3 bases, with 14 bases between. DNA for the CDR3: TGCGCCAGCAGCATGGGGGGACAGATCTACGAGCAGTACTTC. As protein: CASSMGGQIYEQYF.

This chain links TRBV19 with TRBJ1-2; 10 positions agree with TRBD1. Germline V gene data show CDR1 as LNHDA and CDR2 as SQIVND (reference sequence). V was pared by 1 base and J by 5 bases, with 7 bases of the junction left unmatched. The CDR3 runs 16 residues. The CDR3, as DNA: TGTGCCAGTAGTATAGCCCGACAGGGGGCGGGGTATGGCTACACCTTC. It yields the protein CASSIARQGAGYGYTF.

CDR3 nucleotides: TGTGCCAGAAGCCTCCCGGCAGGGAAGACTGGCTACACCTTC. As protein: CARSLPAGKTGYTF. The gene calls are TRBV5-3 and TRBJ1-2, with D possibly matching TRBD1 (5 bases). TRBV5-3 carries the ORF label, with uncertain function. V was pared by 4 bases and J by 7 bases, with 17 bases between. This CDR3 comprises 14 residues.

V usage is TRBV6-6 and J usage is TRBJ1-5; possibly TRBD1 for D (6 bases). The germline V and J ends were trimmed by 6 bases and 5 bases, with 8 bases remaining between them. Germline V lookup: CDR1 MNHNY, CDR2 SVGAGI (reference sequence). The CDR3 has 12 residues. CDR3 in amino acids: CASSSGDQPQHF. CDR3 DNA sequence: TGTGCCAGCAGCTCAGGGGATCAGCCCCAGCATTTT.

The chain combines TRBV6-4 with TRBJ1-1, with TRBD1 as a possible D gene (5 bases). The V gene's germline CDR1 is MRHNA and CDR2 SNTAGT. This CDR3 has 14 amino acids. V was cut by 6 bases and J by 1 base, with 12 bases left in between. This CDR3 reads CASRRQTWNTEAFF. CDR3 coding DNA: TGTGCCAGCAGGAGACAGACCTGGAACACTGAAGCTTTCTTT.

V and J are TRBV5-1 and TRBJ1-1; tentative D call: TRBD1 (6 bases). This CDR3 contains 15 residues. Germline V gene data show CDR1 as SGHRS and CDR2 as YFSETQ. The ends were cut back, 3 bases at V and 0 bases at J, with 12 bases in the middle. The CDR3 sequence is CASSSRTALNTEAFF. In DNA, the CDR3 is TGCGCCAGCAGCTCACGGACAGCCTTGAACACTGAAGCTTTCTTT.

This chain uses TRBV20-1 with TRBJ1-1; D unclear. The CDR3 runs 13 residues. V was shortened by 3 bases and J by 6 bases, with 14 bases between the two germline ends. The germline CDR1 and CDR2 sequences are DFQATT and SNEGSKA (reference sequence). The CDR3 DNA is TGCAGTGCTAGTGGAGGGCACGACGCTGAAGCTTTCTTT. It is translated as CSASGGHDAEAFF.

The genes are TRBV6-2 or TRBV6-3 and TRBJ2-3, with 13 bases identical to TRBD2. The CDR3 sequence is 17 residues long. Germline V gene lookup returns CDR1 MNHEY and CDR2 SVGEGT. V dropped 2 bases and J dropped 0; count of bases not matched to a gene: 2. CDR3 nucleotide sequence: TGTGCCAGCAGTTACGAGGGACTAGCGGGGAGCACAGATACGCAGTATTTT. Amino acids: CASSYEGLAGSTDTQYF.

CDR3 sequence reads: CASSQAARGRGTEAFF. CDR3 nucleotide sequence: TGTGCCAGCAGCCAAGCGGCCCGGGGGAGGGGGACTGAAGCTTTCTTT. This chain links TRBV3-1 (or the pseudogene TRBV3-2) with TRBJ1-1, with D possibly matching TRBD1 (6 bases). The length of the CDR3 is 16 residues. Germline lookup yields CDR1 LGHDT and CDR2 YNNKEL (reference sequence). V shed 1 base and J shed 5 bases, with 17 bases lying between them.

This clone was counted once. This chain joins TRBV6-2 or TRBV6-3 and TRBJ1-5; maybe TRBD1 (5 bases). The CDR3 has 15 residues. Trimming removed 1 base from V and 5 bases from J, with 12 bases in between. Germline V gives CDR1 MNHEY, CDR2 SVGEGT. CDR3 sequence: CASSYWQGIDQPQHF. The CDR3 DNA sequence: TGTGCCAGCAGTTACTGGCAGGGAATCGATCAGCCCCAGCATTTT.

V and J are TRBV11-2 and TRBJ2-1; TRBD2 is a possible D gene (7 bases). Trimming shortened V by 1 base and J by 9 bases, and 16 bases separated the two germline ends. The CDR3 sequence is 15 residues long. Germline assignment: CDR1 SGHAT and CDR2 FQNNGV. The CDR3 reads CASSLGGGALGEQFF. CDR3 sequence (DNA): TGTGCCAGCAGCTTAGGTGGGGGGGCCCTCGGTGAGCAGTTCTTC.

V gene TRBV6-5 combines with J gene TRBJ1-2; 7 bases fit TRBD1. From germline, CDR1 is MNHEY and CDR2 SVGAGI. This CDR3 comprises 13 residues. After removal of 8 bases from V and 6 bases from J, the junction contained 9 bases not matched to a gene. CDR3 DNA sequence: TGTGCCAGCTTACGACAGGGACGGGATGGCTACACCTTC. Translating it yields CASLRQGRDGYTF.

The chain employs TRBV30 and TRBJ2-2; D unclear. This CDR3 has 14 amino acids. Trimming left V 3 bases short and J 1 base short, with 9 bases between. Germline CDR1 GTSNPN, CDR2 SVGIG (reference sequence). CDR3 sequence: CAWRRLMNTGELFF. The CDR3 DNA is TGTGCCTGGAGACGACTGATGAACACCGGGGAGCTGTTTTTT.

This chain joins TRBV4-1 and TRBJ2-7, with D maybe TRBD2 (6 bases). The CDR3 extends over 15 amino acids. CDR1 MGHRA and CDR2 YSYEKL come from the germline V gene. The V end lost 3 bases, the J end lost 3 bases, and 15 bases lay between the germline ends. The CDR3 is CASSHLLGGGYEQYF. The CDR3 DNA follows: TGCGCCAGCAGCCACCTATTGGGGGGTGGCTACGAGCAGTACTTC.

The chain recombines TRBV30 with TRBJ2-5, with D tentatively TRBD2 (7 bases). V was cut by 6 bases and J by 9 bases, with 29 bases left in between. CDR3 length: 16 residues. CDR1 is GTSNPN, CDR2 SVGIG, per germline (reference sequence). The CDR3 reads CACKAWRRTRGGAQYF. In nucleotides, the CDR3 is TGTGCCTGCAAAGCCTGGAGGAGGACCCGAGGGGGGGCCCAGTACTTC.

This clone was seen once. The chain carries TRBV6-5 and TRBJ1-2, with D perhaps TRBD1 (6 bases). There are 14 residues in the CDR3. V was trimmed by 4 bases and J by 2 bases, leaving 11 bases between them. Looked up from germline, CDR1 is MNHEY and CDR2 is SVGAGI. This chain's CDR3 is CASSFTQGNYGYTF. The CDR3 coding sequence is TGTGCCAGCAGTTTTACTCAGGGGAACTATGGCTACACCTTC.